A single sample gave rise to the 31 T cell receptor beta chains below, sequenced in a study of OX40 agonist ivuxolimab in advanced cancers. The data were produced by immunoSEQ multiplex PCR, yet TCRdb's version contains in-frame clones alone and is incomplete. This sample has 11,000 or so clones, with 77% found just once. The sequencing here drew on CD4+ or CD8+ T cells sorted from blood, taken in a trial of the OX40 agonist ivuxolimab. These receptors all stem from an adult with an advanced solid tumor such as melanoma, head and neck, liver or kidney cancer.

This clone was counted once. This sequence joins TRBV6-5 and TRBJ1-1; 9 bases match TRBD1. V dropped 6 bases and J dropped 10; count of bases not matched to a gene: 12. CDR3 size: 14 residues. Germline V gives CDR1 MNHEY, CDR2 SVGAGI. The DNA of the CDR3 is TGTGCCAGCAGGCCTCATGCAGACAGGGGGGGAGCTTTCTTT. Its translation: CASRPHADRGGAFF.

The chain recombines TRBV7-9 with TRBJ2-3; 8 bases agree with TRBD1. V dropped 5 bases and J dropped 3; count of bases not matched to a gene: 10. The CDR3 is 16 amino acids. CDR1 SEHNR and CDR2 FQNEAQ come from the germline V gene (reference sequence). The CDR3 loop is CASSPTTGVLTDTQYF. For the CDR3, the DNA is TGTGCCAGCAGCCCCACGACAGGGGTACTAACAGATACGCAGTATTTT.

V gene TRBV4-1 combines with J gene TRBJ2-5; 14 positions agree with TRBD2. This CDR3 spans 15 amino acids. Germline assignment: CDR1 MGHRA and CDR2 YSYEKL. The V gene end was trimmed by 11 bases and the J gene end by 5 bases; junction bases not matched to a gene: 10. The CDR3 DNA sequence: TGCGCCGGACCTAGACTAGCGGGAGGGGGGGAGACCCAGTACTTC. Its translation: CAGPRLAGGGETQYF.

The gene calls are TRBV7-3 and TRBJ2-5; TRBD1 aligns across 7 bases. Germline V gives CDR1 SGHTA, CDR2 FQGTGA. V shed 2 bases, J shed 2 bases, and the junction held 5 bases outside the gene matches. There are 15 residues in the CDR3. CDR3 bases: TGTGCCAGCAGCTTATTCCCGGGACAGCAAGAGACCCAGTACTTC. As protein: CASSLFPGQQETQYF.

The rearrangement uses TRBV27 and TRBJ1-1; tentative D call: TRBD1 (6 bases). Germline CDR1 MNHEY, CDR2 SMNVEV (reference sequence). V was trimmed by 0 bases and J by 6 bases, leaving 23 bases between them. This CDR3 is built from 18 residues. The CDR3 reads CASSLSSAAGTWDSEAFF. Written as DNA, the CDR3 is TGTGCCAGCAGTTTATCGTCCGCCGCCGGGACATGGGACTCTGAAGCTTTCTTT.

V gene TRBV9 combines with J gene TRBJ2-3; D could derive from TRBD1 or TRBD2 (5 bases each). The CDR3 spans 14 residues. V dropped 0 bases and J dropped 4 bases, with 9 bases sitting between them. Germline values: CDR1 SGDLS, CDR2 YYNGEE. CDR3 bases: TGTGCCAGCAGCGTAGGAAGGGACCCAGATACGCAGTATTTT. Amino acids: CASSVGRDPDTQYF. Full variable domain (outside the CDR3, taken from reference TRBV9 and TRBJ2-3): DSGVTQTPKHLITATGQRVTLRCSPRSGDLSVYWYQQSLDQGLQFLIQYYNGEERAKGNILERFSAQQFPDLHSELNLSSLELGDSALYFCASSVGRDPDTQYFGPGTRLTVL.

V and J are TRBV6-1 and TRBJ1-3; D might be TRBD1 (6 bases). The CDR3 length is 15 residues. CDR1 is MNHNS and CDR2 is SASEGT in the germline V gene. The germline V and J ends were trimmed by 6 bases and 0 bases, with 12 bases remaining between them. The CDR3 DNA follows: TGTGCCAGCAGGACAGGTCCCGACTCTGGAAACACCATATATTTT. It yields the protein CASRTGPDSGNTIYF.

The chain has TRBV13 and TRBJ2-7; 12 positions match TRBD1. The CDR3 length is 15 residues. After removal of 1 base from V and 5 bases from J, the junction contained 3 bases not matched to a gene. Germline lookup yields CDR1 PRHDT and CDR2 FYEKMQ (reference sequence). CDR3 protein: CASSLEGQGAHEQYF. CDR3 DNA sequence: TGTGCCAGCAGCTTAGAGGGACAGGGGGCACACGAGCAGTACTTC.

This chain uses TRBV5-5 with TRBJ2-1; D not resolved. Trimming removed 3 bases at V and 1 base at J, with 8 bases between. The CDR3 runs 14 residues. Germline CDR1 is SGHKS and CDR2 is YYEKEE (reference sequence). CDR3 sequence (DNA): TGTGCCAGCAGCTATCGAGTATCCTACAATGAGCAGTTCTTC. Translation: CASSYRVSYNEQFF.

This chain uses TRBV15 with TRBJ1-1, with a weak D call TRBD1 (5 bases). Germline V gene sequence: CDR1 LNHNV, CDR2 YYDKDF (reference sequence). CDR3 size: 12 residues. With 5 bases removed from V and 8 bases from J, the gap between germline ends came to 12 bases. The CDR3 protein is CATSLWGEEAFF. The CDR3 DNA is TGTGCCACCAGCCTCTGGGGGGAAGAAGCTTTCTTT.

This chain uses TRBV7-9 with TRBJ1-1; weak D call: TRBD1 (5 bases). The V end was cut by 7 bases, the J end by 5 bases, with 23 bases between. The germline CDR1 and CDR2 sequences are SEHNR and FQNEAQ (reference sequence). The length of the CDR3 is 16 residues. DNA for the CDR3: TGTGCCAGCAAACTCTGGCAGGGCGGAGGGGAGACTGAAGCTTTCTTT. It translates to CASKLWQGGGETEAFF.

This chain uses TRBV4-2 with TRBJ2-7, with 7 bases fitting TRBD2. Germline CDR1 is LGHNA and CDR2 is YNFKEQ. Trimming took 0 bases from V and 6 from J; bases not matched to a gene: 11. The CDR3 loop spans 16 amino acids. This chain's CDR3 is CASSQEWSGDLSEQYF. In DNA, the CDR3 is TGTGCCAGCAGCCAAGAATGGAGCGGGGATCTCTCCGAGCAGTACTTC.

About this clone: One end of the junction fails to match germline, which may point to a read error. The sample has other DNA sequences that encode this CDR3 too. The chain combines TRBV6-1 with TRBJ2-7, with D perhaps matching TRBD1 (6 bases). Germline CDR1 is MNHNS and CDR2 is SASEGT. This CDR3 contains 12 residues. The CDR3 sequence is CASSQGIYEQYF. CDR3 nucleotides: TGTGCCAGCAGCCAGGGGATCTACGAACAGTACTTC.

The gene calls are TRBV6-4 and TRBJ2-1; 8 bases map to TRBD2. The CDR3 sequence is 16 residues long. The J segment lost 6 bases and the V segment lost 0 bases, leaving 7 bases of the junction unmatched. Germline lookup yields CDR1 MRHNA and CDR2 SNTAGT. The CDR3 sequence: CASSDSGTSPVNEQFF. CDR3 nucleotides: TGTGCCAGCAGTGACTCCGGGACTAGTCCCGTCAATGAGCAGTTCTTC.

This chain connects TRBV19 to TRBJ2-3; 7 bases fit TRBD2. The junction had 8 bases not matched to a gene; V was cut back by 2 bases and J by 6 bases. Germline CDR1 reads LNHDA; CDR2 reads SQIVND (reference sequence). This CDR3 comprises 15 residues. The CDR3 sequence is CASSIKLAPRDTQYF. The CDR3 DNA is TGTGCCAGTAGTATAAAACTAGCGCCTCGGGATACGCAGTATTTT.

This chain uses TRBV6-6 with TRBJ2-7, with 10 bases lining up with TRBD2. In germline, CDR1 is MNHNY, CDR2 SVGAGI (reference sequence). The junction had 5 bases not matched to a gene; V was cut back by 2 bases and J by 4 bases. CDR3 length: 15 residues. The CDR3 spells CASSYRSSGSYEQYF. The CDR3, as DNA: TGTGCCAGCAGTTACAGGTCTAGCGGGAGTTACGAGCAGTACTTC.

This chain connects TRBV5-1 to TRBJ2-1, with D maybe TRBD1 (5 bases). Between the trimmed V and J ends, which lost 0 bases and 0 bases, there was a span of 13 bases. The germline V gene has CDR1 SGHRS and CDR2 YFSETQ. The CDR3 sequence is 17 residues long. DNA for the CDR3: TGCGCCAGCAGCTTGGTAGTAACAGGACCCTCCTACAATGAGCAGTTCTTC. This gives the protein CASSLVVTGPSYNEQFF.

This chain joins TRBV5-5 and TRBJ1-1; the D gene is possibly TRBD1 (6 bases). The germline gives CDR1 SGHKS, CDR2 YYEKEE (reference sequence). The CDR3 consists of 14 residues. Trimming took 2 bases from V and 5 from J, leaving 13 bases between them. The CDR3 loop reads CASSLHEGVTEAFF. CDR3 DNA: TGTGCCAGCAGCTTACATGAGGGGGTGACTGAAGCTTTCTTT.

This chain links TRBV7-9 with TRBJ2-7; 8 nucleotides agree with TRBD1. Unmatched junction bases numbered 13, after V lost 10 bases and J lost 2 bases. CDR1 and CDR2 from the germline V gene are SEHNR and FQNEAQ (reference sequence). CDR3 length: 15 residues. The CDR3 loop reads CAILLPGQGTYEQYF. The CDR3 coding sequence is TGTGCCATCCTTCTTCCTGGACAGGGCACCTACGAGCAGTACTTC. Using reference TRBV7-9 and TRBJ2-7 for the parts outside the CDR3, the full variable domain is DTGVSQNPRHKITKRGQNVTFRCDPISEHNRLYWYRQTLGQGPEFLTYFQNEAQLEKSRLLSDRFSAERPKGSFSTLEIQRTEQGDSAMYLCAILLPGQGTYEQYFGPGTRLTVT.

This clone appeared a single time. The CDR3: CATLTDGTGDGYTF. The CDR3 bases are TGTGCCACCCTAACCGATGGGACAGGGGATGGCTACACCTTC. The gene calls are TRBV10-3 and TRBJ1-2; TRBD1 aligns across 10 bases. The germline V gene has CDR1 ENHRY and CDR2 SYGVKD. The V segment lost 10 bases and the J segment 6 bases; nucleotides outside the gene matches: 11. CDR3 length: 14 residues.

This chain joins TRBV30 and TRBJ2-2; 8 bases line up with TRBD2. Unmatched junction bases numbered 9, after V lost 4 bases and J lost 5 bases. Germline CDR1 GTSNPN, CDR2 SVGIG (reference sequence). The CDR3 has 15 amino acids. The CDR3 nucleotides are TGTGCCTGGACCCTCACGGGACTAGAAACCGGGGAGCTGTTTTTT. As protein: CAWTLTGLETGELFF.

This clone was picked up a small number of times. The chain links TRBV7-8 to TRBJ2-2; TRBD2 matches 10 bases. V dropped 1 base and J dropped 6; count of bases not matched to a gene: 5. The CDR3 loop spans 16 amino acids. The germline CDR1 and CDR2 sequences are SGHVS and FQNEAQ. CDR3 amino acids: CASSLVPAGGPGELFF. As DNA, the CDR3 is TGTGCCAGCAGCTTAGTTCCAGCGGGAGGGCCCGGGGAGCTGTTTTTT.

Comments on this clone: The junction does not match germline at one end; this may be a read error. The chain joins TRBV14 to TRBJ2-7; 7 bases line up with TRBD1. The CDR3 is 14 amino acids. Germline CDR1 and CDR2: SGHDN and FVKESK. CDR3: CASSQEVASGQLNF. The CDR3 region has the DNA TGTGCCAGCAGCCAAGAAGTCGCCTCGGGACAGTTGAACTTC.

The V and J genes are TRBV5-1 and TRBJ2-6, with D perhaps TRBD1 or TRBD2 (5 bases each). Trimming pared 0 bases from V and 2 bases from J, leaving 9 bases between. Germline CDR1 reads SGHRS; CDR2 reads YFSETQ. The CDR3 has 16 residues. The CDR3 protein is CASSLEWGTGANVLTF. The CDR3 DNA sequence: TGCGCCAGCAGCTTGGAGTGGGGGACTGGGGCCAACGTCCTGACTTTC.

The chain couples TRBV7-9 to TRBJ2-1; D not resolved. There are 13 residues in the CDR3. The germline V gene encodes CDR1 SEHNR and CDR2 FQNEAQ (reference sequence). Deletions cut 1 base from V and 5 bases from J, with 6 bases between. The CDR3 region has the DNA TGTGCCAGCAGCTTAGGGGCGAACAATGAGCAGTTCTTC. Translation gives CASSLGANNEQFF.

V gene TRBV19 combines with J gene TRBJ2-7; no reliable D call. Trimming removed 3 bases from V and 2 bases from J, with 11 bases in between. Germline V CDR1 and CDR2: LNHDA, SQIVND (reference sequence). The CDR3 has 14 amino acids. Here the CDR3 DNA reads TGTGCCAGTAGTATCTACGAGGACCCCTACGAGCAGTACTTC. Its translation is CASSIYEDPYEQYF.

CDR3 sequence reads: CASREAGMNTEAFF. In nucleotides, the CDR3 is TGCGCCAGCAGGGAGGCAGGGATGAACACTGAAGCTTTCTTT. The chain couples TRBV10-2 to TRBJ1-1; D possibly corresponds to TRBD1 (5 bases). Trimming stripped 6 bases from V and 0 bases from J, with 11 bases between. The germline V gene encodes CDR1 WSHSY and CDR2 SAAADI. This CDR3 region has 14 residues.

The chain employs TRBV4-2 and TRBJ1-1; maybe TRBD1 (5 bases). The V and J ends lost 1 base and 4 bases respectively, with 13 bases between them. Germline CDR1 LGHNA, CDR2 YNFKEQ. This CDR3 spans 15 amino acids. CDR3 loop: CASSQGGGASTEAFF. The CDR3 DNA reads TGTGCCAGCAGCCAAGGGGGAGGGGCATCCACTGAAGCTTTCTTT.

DNA for the CDR3: TGCGCCAGCAGCTTGGTCGGGGGCGAGTATTCCTCCTTTCACTACGAGCAGTACTTC. Amino acid sequence: CASSLVGGEYSSFHYEQYF. This chain joins TRBV5-1 and TRBJ2-7; D could derive from TRBD1 or TRBD2 (6 bases each). V shed 0 bases and J shed 3 bases, with 25 bases lying between them. CDR1 SGHRS and CDR2 YFSETQ come from the germline V gene. The CDR3 runs 19 residues.

The table lists this clone with a count of one. The chain combines TRBV5-1 with TRBJ1-1; 7 positions match TRBD1. This CDR3 has 13 residues. Germline CDR1 reads SGHRS; CDR2 reads YFSETQ. With V trimmed by 7 bases and J by 6 bases, 9 bases remained unmatched. CDR3 protein: CASRDSVASEAFF. As DNA, the CDR3 is TGCGCCAGCCGGGACAGCGTCGCCTCTGAAGCTTTCTTT.

The genes are TRBV10-2 and TRBJ2-5, with D possibly TRBD1 on 5 matching bases. The CDR3 contains 15 residues. V lost 3 bases and J lost 5, with 16 bases in between. Looked up from germline, CDR1 is WSHSY and CDR2 is SAAADI. As DNA, the CDR3 is TGCGCCAGCAGTGACCGTGGGGCGCCAAGCGAGACCCAGTACTTC. As protein: CASSDRGAPSETQYF.